Each of the 29 T cell receptor beta chains below was sequenced from the same sample in a study of regulatory T cells in long-lasting Graves disease. Arm-PCR with iRepertoire HTBI primers amplified the CDR3 regions for these TCR beta libraries. TCRdb reanalysed the multiplex PCR reads using MiXCR and keeps one entry per CDR3 protein. The data hold roughly 400,000 distinct CDR3 sequences, with approximately 16% observed a single time. Time point noted: newly diagnosed GD, antithyroid drugs for less than 3 months. Extracted RNA from PBMCs served as the source of the TCR library. These data also formed part of another study, on T cells in Graves' hyperthyroidism and ophthalmopathy.

This sample comprised peripheral blood mononuclear cells (PBMCs), obtained at new diagnosis, from a patient treated with antithyroid drugs. The receptors were sampled from a woman in her forties with Graves disease.

This clonotype was counted a few times. Sequence at one end of the junction differs from germline and may be a read error. The genes are TRBV5-1 and TRBJ2-7; D may be TRBD1 (5 bases). Germline CDR1 is SGHRS and CDR2 is YFSETQ. The CDR3 has 16 residues. The CDR3, as DNA: TGCGCCAGCAGCTTGTCAGGTCAGGGTGGGGCCTACGAGCATTACTTC. This sequence encodes CASSLSGQGGAYEHYF.

This clonotype has only one observation. The rearrangement uses TRBV27 and TRBJ2-1; 12 bases line up with TRBD2. The CDR3 runs to 16 residues. Germline V gives CDR1 MNHEY, CDR2 SMNVEV (reference sequence). V was pared by 6 bases and J by 8 bases, with 11 bases of the junction left unmatched. CDR3 coding DNA: TGTGCCAGCAGGCTAGCGGGAGGGCCATTTGGCTATGAGCAGTTCTTC. Residues: CASRLAGGPFGYEQFF.

This clonotype was found a few times. The V and J genes are TRBV9 and TRBJ2-2; 8 nucleotides line up with TRBD2. This CDR3 contains 17 residues. Germline assignment: CDR1 SGDLS and CDR2 YYNGEE. V lost 4 bases to trimming and J lost 7 bases; unmatched junction nucleotides: 15. CDR3 loop: CASSTPRSGGPIGELFF. The CDR3 nucleotides are TGTGCCAGCAGCACTCCCCGGTCGGGAGGGCCTATCGGGGAGCTGTTTTTT.

This rearrangement joins TRBV27 to TRBJ2-1; 10 bases are a match to TRBD1. J was trimmed by 8 bases and V by 7 bases; bases with no gene match: 11. This CDR3 comprises 15 residues. From germline, CDR1 is MNHEY and CDR2 SMNVEV (reference sequence). The CDR3 DNA follows: TGTGCCAGCAATTCCCGGGACAGGGGTGTCCATGAGCAGTTCTTC. Amino acids: CASNSRDRGVHEQFF.

This clonotype was detected a few times. Here the CDR3 reads CASSSTGLGGDTQYF. Here the CDR3 DNA reads TGTGCCAGCAGCTCCACAGGCCTCGGGGGAGATACGCAGTATTTT. This chain uses TRBV7-3 with TRBJ2-3; the D gene is possibly TRBD2 (6 bases). Looked up from germline, CDR1 is SGHTA and CDR2 is FQGTGA. With 4 bases removed from V and 5 bases from J, the gap between germline ends came to 16 bases. The CDR3 sequence is 15 residues long.

This chain joins TRBV9 and TRBJ2-7, with D possibly matching TRBD1 (6 bases). V lost 0 bases, J lost 0 bases, and 10 bases lay in between. This CDR3 contains 15 residues. Germline V gene lookup returns CDR1 SGDLS and CDR2 YYNGEE. The CDR3 reads CASSVGGTLSYEQYF. The CDR3 DNA is TGTGCCAGCAGCGTAGGTGGGACACTCTCCTACGAGCAGTACTTC.

This clonotype showed up many times. The V and J genes are TRBV28 and TRBJ1-5; a possible D gene is TRBD1 (5 bases). With 5 bases removed from V and 9 bases from J, the gap between germline ends came to 11 bases. The V gene's germline CDR1 is MDHEN and CDR2 SYDVKM. The CDR3 extends over 12 amino acids. The DNA of the CDR3 is TGTGCCAGCAGTGGGGACCGAGCGCCCCAGCATTTT. It is translated as CASSGDRAPQHF.

This clonotype was detected ten times or more. The chain couples TRBV27 to TRBJ2-1, with 12 bases identical to TRBD2. The CDR3 consists of 17 residues. Unmatched junction bases numbered 3, after V lost 3 bases and J lost 0 bases. The V gene's germline CDR1 is MNHEY and CDR2 SMNVEV (reference sequence). DNA of the CDR3: TGTGCCAGCAGTTTTGGACTAGCGGGGTACTCCTACAATGAGCAGTTCTTC. It is translated as CASSFGLAGYSYNEQFF.

This clonotype was seen more than once but under ten times. V gene TRBV27 combines with J gene TRBJ2-7; the match to TRBD2 covers 10 bases. Germline-derived CDR1 and CDR2 are MNHEY and SMNVEV (reference sequence). V gave up 5 bases and J gave up 2 bases; unmatched junction bases: 6. The CDR3 is 15 residues long. CDR3: CASSPLAGRTYEQYF. The DNA of the CDR3 is TGTGCCAGCAGTCCACTAGCGGGACGGACCTACGAGCAGTACTTC.

The chain joins TRBV13 to TRBJ2-5, with unresolved D. V shed 6 bases and J shed 1 base, with 9 bases lying between them. Germline CDR1 PRHDT, CDR2 FYEKMQ (reference sequence). CDR3 size: 13 residues. The CDR3 DNA reads as TGTGCCAGCAGGTCAATTCTCCAAGAGACCCAGTACTTC. Amino acid sequence: CASRSILQETQYF.

This clonotype was seen ten or more times. The genes are TRBV2 and TRBJ2-7, with D unclear. The germline V gene encodes CDR1 SNHLY and CDR2 FYNNEI. The CDR3 consists of 16 residues. V was clipped by 0 bases and J by 2 bases, with 14 bases between them. CDR3 bases: TGTGCCAGCAGTGAAGCGGGGTGGGTCGATACCTACGAGCAGTACTTC. This gives the protein CASSEAGWVDTYEQYF.

The chain recombines TRBV3-1 with TRBJ2-7; 10 nucleotides match TRBD2. The CDR3 extends over 16 amino acids. V trimming: 2 bases; J trimming: 4 bases; junction bases outside the gene matches: 8. The germline V gene has CDR1 LGHDT and CDR2 YNNKEL (reference sequence). Here the CDR3 reads CASSQPASGSEYEQYF. CDR3 nucleotide sequence: TGTGCCAGCAGCCAACCTGCTAGCGGGAGTGAGTACGAGCAGTACTTC.

This clonotype has a count of ten or more. The V gene is TRBV19, the J gene TRBJ1-1; 8 nucleotides line up with TRBD1. The ends lost 4 bases at V and 0 bases at J; junction bases unmatched: 4. The CDR3 contains 15 residues. The germline V gene encodes CDR1 LNHDA and CDR2 SQIVND (reference sequence). The CDR3 DNA reads as TGTGCCAGTAGTACCCTGGACAGGGTGAACACTGAAGCTTTCTTT. Translation gives CASSTLDRVNTEAFF.

This clonotype was observed many times. This rearrangement joins TRBV11-3 to TRBJ2-3, with TRBD2 matching over 12 bases. The germline V gene encodes CDR1 SGHNT and CDR2 YENEEA. V lost 5 bases, J lost 6 bases, and 9 bases stayed unmatched. CDR3 size: 16 residues. CDR3 bases: TGTGCCAGCAGCGCCAGACTAGCGGGAGATGCGGATACGCAGTATTTT. It is translated as CASSARLAGDADTQYF.

Comment on this clonotype: This sequence may be a read error, since a much larger clone differs from it by one base. The chain employs TRBV20-1 and TRBJ2-7; 8 bases are a match to TRBD1. Germline V gives CDR1 DFQATT, CDR2 SNEGSKA (reference sequence). The CDR3 is made up of 14 amino acids. The CDR3 DNA reads TGCAGTGCCTTCGACAGGGGCTTAGACTACGAGCGGTACTTC. This codes for CSAFDRGLDYERYF.

This clonotype was seen more than once but under ten times. The V and J genes are TRBV28 and TRBJ1-5; no clear D gene. V was shortened by 7 bases and J by 11 bases, with 9 bases between the two germline ends. The CDR3 totals 10 residues. Germline assignment: CDR1 MDHEN and CDR2 SYDVKM. CDR3: CASMDETQHF. CDR3 DNA: TGTGCCAGCATGGACGAGACCCAGCATTTT.

Ten or more counts support this clonotype. This sequence joins TRBV30 and TRBJ2-4; 9 nucleotides align to TRBD1. Trimming removed 5 bases from V and 0 bases from J; junction bases left unmatched: 2. CDR1 is GTSNPN, CDR2 SVGIG, per germline (reference sequence). This CDR3 is built from 14 residues. CDR3: CAWGTGSAKNIQYF. The DNA of the CDR3 is TGTGCCTGGGGGACAGGGTCAGCCAAAAACATTCAGTACTTC.

This clonotype was detected ten times or more. The rearrangement joins TRBV16 to TRBJ1-2; the match to TRBD1 covers 8 bases. Trimming at V came to 3 bases and at J to 7 bases, leaving 7 bases not matched to a gene. Germline V gene sequence: CDR1 KGHSY, CDR2 FQNENV. This CDR3 is 14 amino acids long. The CDR3 here is CASSQGYRGAGYTF. The CDR3 bases are TGTGCCAGCAGCCAGGGATACAGGGGGGCTGGCTACACCTTC.

Of note for this clonotype: This is likely an artifact of a read error, given a far larger clone one base away. The chain links TRBV12-3 or TRBV12-4 to TRBJ2-1, with TRBD2 matching 12 bases. With the DNA end fitting TRBJ2-5 better, the J assignment may be wrong. The CDR3 sequence is 14 residues long. This chain's CDR3 is CVSTPSGRVETQYF. DNA of the CDR3: TGTGTCAGCACCCCTAGCGGGAGGGTTGAGACCCAGTACTTC.

This clonotype came up many times. V gene TRBV5-1 combines with J gene TRBJ2-7, with D possibly being TRBD1 (6 bases). This CDR3 spans 14 amino acids. CDR1 and CDR2 (germline): SGHRS, YFSETQ. Trimming stripped 5 bases from V and 0 bases from J, with 12 bases between. CDR3 nucleotide sequence: TGCGCCAGCAGACAACAGGGATCCTCCTACGAGCAGTACTTC. Protein: CASRQQGSSYEQYF.

In this sample, this clonotype turned up many times. J is TRBJ2-5 and V is TRBV11-3; the match to TRBD1 covers 7 bases. The CDR3 length is 16 residues. CDR1 is SGHNT and CDR2 is YENEEA in the germline V gene. With 0 bases clipped from V and 4 bases from J, the junction kept 8 bases outside the gene matches. The CDR3 DNA follows: TGTGCCAGCAGCTTAGATCGGTTAGGGGGCATAGAGACCCAGTACTTC. The encoded protein is CASSLDRLGGIETQYF.

To note about this clonotype: This probably arose from a read error, given a far larger clone one base away. The chain is built from TRBV13 and TRBJ2-5; D unresolved. CDR1 and CDR2 from the germline V gene are PRHDT and FYEKMQ (reference sequence). The CDR3 is made up of 14 amino acids. V was cut by 4 bases and J by 11 bases, with 20 bases left in between. CDR3 loop: CASSSRPTYNEQYF. In DNA form, the CDR3 reads TGTGCCAGCAGCTCCAGACCTACGTACAATGAGCAGTACTTC.

This clonotype occurred a few times. This may stem from a read error, because a much larger clone lies one nucleotide away. J is TRBJ2-5 and V is TRBV12-3 or TRBV12-4; TRBD2 agrees at 7 bases. The CDR3 is 14 amino acids. J was trimmed by 2 bases and V by 5 bases; bases with no gene match: 5. The CDR3 spells CASSPQRGQETQYF. The CDR3, as DNA: TGTGCCAGCAGTCCGCAGCGGGGACAAGAGACCCAGTACTTC.

This clonotype has a count of ten or more. The rearrangement joins TRBV10-3 to TRBJ2-1, with D unresolved. V was clipped by 3 bases and J by 5 bases, with 14 bases between them. CDR1 and CDR2 from the germline V gene are ENHRY and SYGVKD. CDR3 length equals 15 residues. CDR3 residues: CAISELLESHNEQFF. The CDR3 region has the DNA TGTGCCATCAGTGAACTGTTGGAGAGCCACAATGAGCAGTTCTTC.

This clonotype came up many times. This chain links TRBV27 with TRBJ2-1; D uncertain. CDR1 is MNHEY, CDR2 SMNVEV, per germline (reference sequence). The CDR3 consists of 15 residues. V shed 5 bases and J shed 0 bases, with 11 bases lying between them. The CDR3 sequence is CASSPSFSSYNEQFF. CDR3 nucleotides: TGTGCCAGCAGTCCAAGCTTTAGCTCCTACAATGAGCAGTTCTTC.

This clonotype was counted ten times or more. V usage is TRBV27 and J usage is TRBJ2-5; perhaps TRBD1 as D (5 bases). CDR3 length equals 13 residues. Looked up from germline, CDR1 is MNHEY and CDR2 is SMNVEV (reference sequence). V lost 4 bases, J lost 5 bases, and 11 bases lay in between. This chain's CDR3 is CASSYQGRETQYF. The CDR3 coding sequence is TGTGCCAGCAGTTATCAGGGTCGGGAGACCCAGTACTTC.

This clonotype was observed at least ten times. The genes are TRBV7-9 and TRBJ2-3, with TRBD2 matching 10 bases. This CDR3 contains 15 residues. Germline values: CDR1 SEHNR, CDR2 FQNEAQ (reference sequence). Germline trimming cut 5 bases from V and 8 bases from J; bases unmatched to any gene: 10. In nucleotides, the CDR3 is TGTGCCAGCAGCCAAAATGGACTAGCGGAAGGTACGCAGTATTTT. Protein sequence: CASSQNGLAEGTQYF.

The V gene is TRBV29-1, the J gene TRBJ1-3; D possibly corresponds to TRBD1 (6 bases). V lost 7 bases to trimming and J lost 0 bases, with 16 bases between them. Germline-derived CDR1 and CDR2 are SQVTM and ANQGSEA. The CDR3 covers 15 residues. The CDR3 sequence is CSAETGLFSGNTIYF. CDR3 DNA sequence: TGCAGCGCCGAGACAGGACTCTTCTCTGGAAACACCATATATTTT.

This clonotype came up many times. The chain employs TRBV12-3 or TRBV12-4 and TRBJ2-7, with 11 bases matching TRBD2. The CDR3 contains 14 residues. V shed 6 bases, J shed 9 bases, and the junction held 10 bases outside the gene matches. CDR3 sequence (DNA): TGTGCCAGCAGGGCAACTAGCGGGAGTCTAGCGCAGTACTTC. As protein: CASRATSGSLAQYF.